Below, 21 T cell receptor beta chains from the same sample are listed, as sequenced in a study of blood T cell repertoires in COVID-19. Only in-frame clones appear in the TCRdb table, and some are missing; sequencing was by immunoSEQ multiplex PCR. The sample includes some 220,000 clones, about 85% seen only once; the top ten take over 9.5%. Source material: peripheral blood. The receptor set was obtained from a woman younger than 30 who had recovered from COVID-19.

V usage is TRBV9 and J usage is TRBJ1-2, with D perhaps matching TRBD1 (6 bases). The V end lost 6 bases, the J end lost 2 bases, and 17 bases lay between the germline ends. Per the germline V gene, CDR1 is SGDLS and CDR2 is YYNGEE. There are 15 residues in the CDR3. CDR3 in DNA: TGTGCCAGCACCCCCTTTGAAGGGACAAACTATGGCTACACCTTC. Translating gives CASTPFEGTNYGYTF.

The rearrangement uses TRBV28 and TRBJ2-7; 8 nucleotides match TRBD2. This CDR3 is built from 16 residues. V trimming: 4 bases; J trimming: 0 bases; junction bases outside the gene matches: 8. The V gene's germline CDR1 is MDHEN and CDR2 SYDVKM. Here the CDR3 DNA reads TGTGCCAGCAGTTCCTCAGCTAGCGGGTACTCCTACGAGCAGTACTTC. It is translated as CASSSSASGYSYEQYF. The full variable domain, completed using reference TRBV28 and TRBJ2-7, is DVKVTQSSRYLVKRTGEKVFLECVQDMDHENMFWYRQDPGLGLRLIYFSYDVKMKEKGDIPEGYSVSREKKERFSLILESASTNQTSMYLCASSSSASGYSYEQYFGPGTRLTVT.

The sample holds a few counts of this clone. This chain links TRBV14 with TRBJ2-1; TRBD2 matches 10 bases. The CDR3 sequence is 16 residues long. From germline, CDR1 is SGHDN and CDR2 FVKESK. Unmatched junction bases numbered 5, after V lost 1 base and J lost 5 bases. CDR3 DNA sequence: TGTGCCAGCAGCCAAGGGCGGCTAGCGGGGGACAATGAGCAGTTCTTC. Protein sequence: CASSQGRLAGDNEQFF.

This chain links TRBV4-3 with TRBJ2-1, with 13 bases lining up with TRBD2. This CDR3 spans 18 amino acids. Germline CDR1 reads LGHNA; CDR2 reads YSLEER. The junction had 10 bases not matched to a gene; V was cut back by 0 bases and J by 8 bases. CDR3 sequence: CASSQDRTSGGGIYEQFF. For the CDR3, the DNA is TGCGCCAGCAGCCAAGATCGGACTAGCGGGGGCGGTATCTATGAGCAGTTCTTC.

V and J are TRBV7-9 and TRBJ1-2; 11 nucleotides match TRBD1. The CDR3 is 15 amino acids. With V trimmed by 2 bases and J by 8 bases, 7 bases remained unmatched. Germline V gene data show CDR1 as SEHNR and CDR2 as FQNEAQ (reference sequence). This CDR3 reads CASSLQRTGGRGYTF. CDR3 in DNA: TGTGCCAGCAGCTTACAGAGGACAGGGGGCAGGGGCTACACCTTC.

CDR3 bases: TGTGCCAGCAGTTACTCGATGGAGGGTACGCAGTATTTT. Its translation is CASSYSMEGTQYF. This chain links TRBV6-5 with TRBJ2-3; a weak D match, TRBD2 (6 bases). Trimming took off 0 bases at V and 8 bases at J, with 9 bases between the two ends. Germline CDR1 reads MNHEY; CDR2 reads SVGAGI. This CDR3 comprises 13 residues.

This clone was found once. The chain joins TRBV14 to TRBJ2-1, with 11 bases lining up with TRBD2. The trim removed 4 bases at V and 6 bases at J, leaving 14 bases unmatched. This CDR3 is built from 18 residues. CDR1 SGHDN and CDR2 FVKESK come from the germline V gene. The chain's CDR3 is CASSRSFSGRAEVNEQFF. CDR3 sequence (DNA): TGTGCCAGCAGCCGCAGCTTTAGCGGGAGGGCCGAAGTCAATGAGCAGTTCTTC. The whole variable domain, remainder taken from reference TRBV14 and TRBJ2-1, is EAGVTQFPSHSVIEKGQTVTLRCDPISGHDNLYWYRRVMGKEIKFLLHFVKESKQDESGMPNNRFLAERTGGTYSTLKVQPAELEDSGVYFCASSRSFSGRAEVNEQFFGPGTRLTVL.

V gene TRBV30 combines with J gene TRBJ1-2, with unresolved D. CDR3 length equals 11 residues. V lost 6 bases, J lost 6 bases, and 11 bases lay in between. Per the germline V gene, CDR1 is GTSNPN and CDR2 is SVGIG (reference sequence). The CDR3 DNA is TGTGCCTGCCAAACTACTAATGGCTACACCTTC. Translated: CACQTTNGYTF.

This clone was recorded only once. V gene TRBV4-1 combines with J gene TRBJ1-1; no reliable D call. The length of the CDR3 is 15 residues. Germline V CDR1 and CDR2: MGHRA, YSYEKL. V was clipped by 1 base and J by 0 bases, with 9 bases between them. The CDR3 DNA reads TGCGCCAGCAGCCAAGCCACCACAGTGAACACTGAAGCTTTCTTT. It yields the protein CASSQATTVNTEAFF.

V usage is TRBV19 and J usage is TRBJ2-7, with D perhaps TRBD1 (6 bases). The CDR3 loop spans 13 amino acids. Germline assignment: CDR1 LNHDA and CDR2 SQIVND (reference sequence). The germline V and J ends were trimmed by 1 base and 6 bases, with 10 bases remaining between them. The CDR3 protein is CASSIGDTGEQYF. Here the CDR3 DNA reads TGTGCCAGTAGTATAGGGGACACCGGCGAGCAGTACTTC.

The J gene is TRBJ2-3, the V gene TRBV25-1; D is possibly TRBD1 (6 bases). The germline gives CDR1 MGHDK, CDR2 SYGVNS. This CDR3 is 15 amino acids long. The V and J ends lost 1 base and 5 bases respectively, with 13 bases between them. CDR3 loop: CASSELGAQGDTQYF. The CDR3 DNA follows: TGTGCCAGCAGTGAATTGGGGGCGCAGGGAGATACGCAGTATTTT.

This sequence joins TRBV6-1 and TRBJ2-2; tentative D call: TRBD1 (5 bases). The V gene's germline CDR1 is MNHNS and CDR2 SASEGT. The CDR3 contains 16 residues. Trimming took 3 bases from V and 5 from J, leaving 16 bases between them. CDR3 bases: TGTGCCAGCAGTGAGCTACCAGGGATTAGGACCGGGGAGCTGTTTTTT. It specifies CASSELPGIRTGELFF.

This chain links TRBV9 with TRBJ1-6, with D perhaps TRBD1 (5 bases). The CDR3 consists of 15 residues. CDR1 is SGDLS, CDR2 YYNGEE, per germline. Trimming left V 0 bases short and J 5 bases short, with 9 bases between. As DNA, the CDR3 is TGTGCCAGCAGCGTAGTTGACAGTAATAATTCACCCCTCCACTTT. As protein: CASSVVDSNNSPLHF.

The chain is built from TRBV2 and TRBJ1-1; D ambiguous. Germline V lookup: CDR1 SNHLY, CDR2 FYNNEI. This CDR3 comprises 13 residues. The V end lost 1 base, the J end lost 0 bases, and 3 bases lay between the germline ends. CDR3 region: CASSEDMNTEAFF. DNA of the CDR3: TGTGCCAGCAGTGAAGACATGAACACTGAAGCTTTCTTT.

This rearrangement joins TRBV4-3 to TRBJ1-2; D not resolved. The V end lost 3 bases, the J end lost 5 bases, and 13 bases lay between the germline ends. This CDR3 has 14 amino acids. CDR1 and CDR2 from the germline V gene are LGHNA and YSLEER. The CDR3 bases are TGCGCCAGCAGCCACGACAAAGGGAGTTATGGCTACACCTTC. Encoded protein: CASSHDKGSYGYTF.

The rearrangement uses TRBV7-8 and TRBJ2-7, with D possibly being TRBD2 (6 bases). V was cut by 5 bases and J by 3 bases, with 14 bases left in between. Germline V CDR1 and CDR2: SGHVS, FQNEAQ. The CDR3 extends over 14 amino acids. CDR3 nucleotides: TGTGCCAGCAGCCTAGGACTACCCCGCTACGAGCAGTACTTC. Translation: CASSLGLPRYEQYF.

V is TRBV4-2 and J is TRBJ1-2; D remains unclear. Trimming left V 0 bases short and J 2 bases short, with 7 bases between. Germline V lookup: CDR1 LGHNA, CDR2 YNFKEQ. This CDR3 has 14 amino acids. As DNA, the CDR3 is TGTGCCAGCAGCCAAGAGTATAGAAACTATGGCTACACCTTC. This translates into CASSQEYRNYGYTF.

This chain connects TRBV28 to TRBJ1-6, with D perhaps matching TRBD1 (6 bases). Looked up from germline, CDR1 is MDHEN and CDR2 is SYDVKM. CDR3 length equals 15 residues. With 4 bases removed from V and 14 bases from J, the gap between germline ends came to 21 bases. CDR3 sequence reads: CASSSTRGGGLSLHF. For the CDR3, the DNA is TGTGCCAGCAGTTCCACACGAGGGGGGGGTCTATCCCTCCACTTT.

The chain has TRBV9 and TRBJ2-1; 8 bases match TRBD1. Losses at the gene ends were 3 bases for V and 5 bases for J; bases not matched to a gene: 10. The CDR3 loop spans 16 amino acids. Germline CDR1 is SGDLS and CDR2 is YYNGEE. The CDR3 is CASSDDRGGGHNEQFF. DNA of the CDR3: TGTGCCAGCAGCGACGACAGGGGCGGCGGCCACAATGAGCAGTTCTTC.

The chain combines TRBV5-1 with TRBJ2-3, with 14 bases identical to TRBD2. The CDR3 loop spans 18 amino acids. Germline CDR1 SGHRS, CDR2 YFSETQ. With 2 bases clipped from V and 5 bases from J, the junction kept 10 bases outside the gene matches. The CDR3 sequence: CASSLGLAGGWVGDTQYF. The CDR3 DNA is TGCGCCAGCAGCTTAGGACTAGCGGGAGGATGGGTAGGAGATACGCAGTATTTT.

This chain uses TRBV4-3 with TRBJ1-4, with D tentatively TRBD1 (5 bases). This CDR3 has 15 residues. The V and J ends lost 1 base and 5 bases respectively, with 11 bases between them. Per germline, CDR1 LGHNA and CDR2 YSLEER. CDR3 bases: TGCGCCAGCAGCCAAGGGTTGGGGGGGAATGAAAAACTGTTTTTT. Its protein product is CASSQGLGGNEKLFF.